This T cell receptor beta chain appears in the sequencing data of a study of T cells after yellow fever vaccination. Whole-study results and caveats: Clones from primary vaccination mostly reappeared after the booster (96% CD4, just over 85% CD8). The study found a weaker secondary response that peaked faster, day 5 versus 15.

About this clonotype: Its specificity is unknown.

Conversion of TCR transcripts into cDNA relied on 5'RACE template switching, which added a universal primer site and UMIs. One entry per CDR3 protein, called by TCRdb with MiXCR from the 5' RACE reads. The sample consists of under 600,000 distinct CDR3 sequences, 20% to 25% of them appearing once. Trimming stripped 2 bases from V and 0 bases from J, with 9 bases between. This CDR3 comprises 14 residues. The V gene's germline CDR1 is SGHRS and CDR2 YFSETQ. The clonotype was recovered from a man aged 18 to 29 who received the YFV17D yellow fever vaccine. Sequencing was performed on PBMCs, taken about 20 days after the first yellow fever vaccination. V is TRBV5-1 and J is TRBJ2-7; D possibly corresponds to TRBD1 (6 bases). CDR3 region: CASSLEQGSYEQYF. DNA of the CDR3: TGCGCCAGCAGCTTAGAACAGGGCTCCTACGAGCAGTACTTC.